The clone carrying this T cell receptor beta chain turned up a few times. These data come from a study of CD8+ T cells in alopecia areata. The sequencing template was cDNA reverse transcribed from extracted RNA. Sequenced by immunoSEQ multiplex PCR; TCRdb stores in-frame clones only, minus some. Of some 120,000 clones in the sample, 45% to 60% were seen once. Alopecia areata patients had lesional scalp punch biopsies and peripheral blood taken from them. Germline V gene sequence: CDR1 GTSNPN, CDR2 SVGIG (reference sequence). The CDR3 sequence is 15 residues long. Trimming left V 4 bases short and J 10 bases short, with 23 bases between.

The sample was CD4+ T cells sorted from blood, taken at week 0. The chain has TRBV30 and TRBJ2-1, with D tentatively TRBD1 or TRBD2 (6 bases each). The clonotype originates from a human donor with alopecia areata. DNA for the CDR3: TGTGCCTGGAACCCCGAGGGGGGATTCCGGAGGGAGCAGTTCTTC. Its translation is CAWNPEGGFRREQFF.